One T cell receptor beta chain is described in this entry. Described treatment: oral pan-JAK inhibitor, 5-10 mg twice daily. The entry originates in a study of CD8+ T cells in alopecia areata. The V end lost 2 bases, the J end lost 3 bases, and 11 bases lay between the germline ends. Germline-derived CDR1 and CDR2 are KGHSH and LQKENI. The CDR3 covers 16 residues. Extracted from the samples, RNA was reverse transcribed into cDNA to serve as the sequencing template. The method was immunoSEQ multiplex PCR; TCRdb's version includes in-frame clones alone and lacks a portion of them. Here the sample spans 90,000 to 100,000 clones, around 55% being singletons.

This sequence originates from a human donor with alopecia areata. Sequenced material: CD8+ T cells sorted from blood, taken at week 4, from a patient treated with tofacitinib. The V gene is TRBV18, the J gene TRBJ1-6; possibly TRBD1 for D (5 bases). The CDR3 region has the DNA TGTGCCAGCTCACCAGGGGACGCGATCTATAATTCACCCCTCCACTTT. It is translated as CASSPGDAIYNSPLHF.